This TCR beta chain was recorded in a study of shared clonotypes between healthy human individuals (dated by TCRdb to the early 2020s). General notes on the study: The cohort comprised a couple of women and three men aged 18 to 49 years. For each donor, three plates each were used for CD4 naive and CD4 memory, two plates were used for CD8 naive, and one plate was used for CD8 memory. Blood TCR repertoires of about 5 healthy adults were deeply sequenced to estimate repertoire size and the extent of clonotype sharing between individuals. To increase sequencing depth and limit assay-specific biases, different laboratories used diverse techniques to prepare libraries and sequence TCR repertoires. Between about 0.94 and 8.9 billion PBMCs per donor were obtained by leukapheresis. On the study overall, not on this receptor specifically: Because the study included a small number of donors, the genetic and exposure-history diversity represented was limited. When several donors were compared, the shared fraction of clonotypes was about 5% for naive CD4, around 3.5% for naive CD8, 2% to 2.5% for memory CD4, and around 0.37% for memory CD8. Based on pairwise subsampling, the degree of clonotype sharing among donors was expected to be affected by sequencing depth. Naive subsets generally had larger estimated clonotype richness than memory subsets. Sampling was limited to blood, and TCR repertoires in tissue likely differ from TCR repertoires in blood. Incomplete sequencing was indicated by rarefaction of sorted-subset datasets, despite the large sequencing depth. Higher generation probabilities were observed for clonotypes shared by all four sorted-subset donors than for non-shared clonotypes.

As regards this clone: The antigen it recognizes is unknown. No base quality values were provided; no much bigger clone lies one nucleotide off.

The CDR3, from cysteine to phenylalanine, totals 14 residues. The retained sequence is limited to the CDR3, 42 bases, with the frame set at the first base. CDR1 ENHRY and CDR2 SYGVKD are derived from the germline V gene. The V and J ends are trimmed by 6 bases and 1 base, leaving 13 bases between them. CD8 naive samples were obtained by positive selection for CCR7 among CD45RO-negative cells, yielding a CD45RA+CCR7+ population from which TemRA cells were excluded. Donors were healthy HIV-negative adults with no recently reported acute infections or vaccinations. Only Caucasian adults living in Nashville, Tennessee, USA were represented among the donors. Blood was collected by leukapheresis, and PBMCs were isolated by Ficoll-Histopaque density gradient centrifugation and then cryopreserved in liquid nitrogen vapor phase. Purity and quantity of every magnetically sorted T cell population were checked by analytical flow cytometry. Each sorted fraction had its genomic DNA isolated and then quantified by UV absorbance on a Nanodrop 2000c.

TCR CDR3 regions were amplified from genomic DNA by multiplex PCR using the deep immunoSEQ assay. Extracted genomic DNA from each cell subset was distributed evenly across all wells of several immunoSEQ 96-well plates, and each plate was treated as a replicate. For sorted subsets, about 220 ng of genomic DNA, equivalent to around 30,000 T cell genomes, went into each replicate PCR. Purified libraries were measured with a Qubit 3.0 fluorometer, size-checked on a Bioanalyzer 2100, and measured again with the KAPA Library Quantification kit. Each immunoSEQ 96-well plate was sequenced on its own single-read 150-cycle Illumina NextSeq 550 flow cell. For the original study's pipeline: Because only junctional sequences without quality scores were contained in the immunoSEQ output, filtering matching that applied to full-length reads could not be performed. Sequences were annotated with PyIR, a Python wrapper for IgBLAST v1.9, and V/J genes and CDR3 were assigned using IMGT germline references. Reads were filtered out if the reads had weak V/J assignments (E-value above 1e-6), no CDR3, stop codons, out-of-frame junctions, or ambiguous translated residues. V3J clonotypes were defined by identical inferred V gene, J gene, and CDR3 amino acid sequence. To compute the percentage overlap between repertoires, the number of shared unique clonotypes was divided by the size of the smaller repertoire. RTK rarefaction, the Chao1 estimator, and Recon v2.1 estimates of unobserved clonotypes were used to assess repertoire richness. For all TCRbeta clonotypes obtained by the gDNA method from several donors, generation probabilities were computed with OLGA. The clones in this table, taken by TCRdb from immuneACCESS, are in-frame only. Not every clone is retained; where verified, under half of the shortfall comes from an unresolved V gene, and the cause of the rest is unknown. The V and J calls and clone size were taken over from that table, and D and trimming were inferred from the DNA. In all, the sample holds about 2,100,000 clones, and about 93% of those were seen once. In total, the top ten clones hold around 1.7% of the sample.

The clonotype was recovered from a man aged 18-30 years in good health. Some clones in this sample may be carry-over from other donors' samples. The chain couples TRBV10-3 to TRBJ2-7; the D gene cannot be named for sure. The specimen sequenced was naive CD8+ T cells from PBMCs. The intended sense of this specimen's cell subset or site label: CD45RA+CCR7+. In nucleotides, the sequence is TGTGCCATCAGGGACGTGGGCAGGTCCTACGAGCAGTACTTC. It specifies CAIRDVGRSYEQYF.